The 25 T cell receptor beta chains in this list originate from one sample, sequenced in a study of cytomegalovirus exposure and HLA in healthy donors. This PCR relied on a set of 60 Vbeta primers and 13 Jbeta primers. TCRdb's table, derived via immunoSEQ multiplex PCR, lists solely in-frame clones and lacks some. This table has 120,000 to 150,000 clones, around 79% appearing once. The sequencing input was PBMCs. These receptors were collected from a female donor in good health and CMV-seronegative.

The CDR3 coding sequence is TGCAGCGTTGACACCGGGGTATACAATGAGCAGTTCTTC. It specifies CSVDTGVYNEQFF. The chain joins TRBV29-1 to TRBJ2-1, with D maybe TRBD2 (5 bases). The germline V gene has CDR1 SQVTM and CDR2 ANQGSEA. Between the trimmed V and J ends, which lost 3 bases and 4 bases, there was a span of 10 bases. The CDR3 totals 13 residues.

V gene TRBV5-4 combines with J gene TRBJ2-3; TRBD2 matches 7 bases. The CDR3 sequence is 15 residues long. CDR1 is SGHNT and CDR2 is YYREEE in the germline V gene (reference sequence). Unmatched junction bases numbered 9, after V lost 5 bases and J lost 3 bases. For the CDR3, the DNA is TGTGCCAGCAGTTTTCCTGGGGGGGGTACAGATACGCAGTATTTT. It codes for CASSFPGGGTDTQYF.

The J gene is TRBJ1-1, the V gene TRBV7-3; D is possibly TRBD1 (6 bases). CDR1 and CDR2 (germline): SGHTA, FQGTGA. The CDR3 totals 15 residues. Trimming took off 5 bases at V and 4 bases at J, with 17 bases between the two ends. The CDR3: CASSPRGGRGTEAFF. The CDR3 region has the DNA TGTGCCAGCAGCCCCAGGGGCGGGCGCGGCACTGAAGCTTTCTTT.

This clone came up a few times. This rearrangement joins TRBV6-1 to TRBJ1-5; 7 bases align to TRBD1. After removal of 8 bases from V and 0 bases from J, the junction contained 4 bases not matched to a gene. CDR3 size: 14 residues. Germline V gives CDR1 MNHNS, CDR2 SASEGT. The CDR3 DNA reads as TGTGCCAGCTCGGGGACAGCTAGCAATCAGCCCCAGCATTTT. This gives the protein CASSGTASNQPQHF.

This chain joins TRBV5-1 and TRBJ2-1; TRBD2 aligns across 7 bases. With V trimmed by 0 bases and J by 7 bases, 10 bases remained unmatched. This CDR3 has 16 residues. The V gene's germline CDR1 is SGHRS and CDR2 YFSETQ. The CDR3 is CASSLAPRGGGNEQFF. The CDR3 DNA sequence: TGCGCCAGCAGCTTGGCCCCGCGGGGCGGGGGTAATGAGCAGTTCTTC. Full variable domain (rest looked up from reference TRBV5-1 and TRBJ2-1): KAGVTQTPRYLIKTRGQQVTLSCSPISGHRSVSWYQQTPGQGLQFLFEYFSETQRNKGNFPGRFSGRQFSNSRSEMNVSTLELGDSALYLCASSLAPRGGGNEQFFGPGTRLTVL.

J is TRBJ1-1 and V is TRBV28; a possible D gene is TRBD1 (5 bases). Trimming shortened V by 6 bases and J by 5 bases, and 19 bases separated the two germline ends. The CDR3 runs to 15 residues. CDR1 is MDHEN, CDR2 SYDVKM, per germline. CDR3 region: CASSTLRGYGTEAFF. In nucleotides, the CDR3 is TGTGCCAGCAGCACACTCCGGGGGTATGGGACTGAAGCTTTCTTT.

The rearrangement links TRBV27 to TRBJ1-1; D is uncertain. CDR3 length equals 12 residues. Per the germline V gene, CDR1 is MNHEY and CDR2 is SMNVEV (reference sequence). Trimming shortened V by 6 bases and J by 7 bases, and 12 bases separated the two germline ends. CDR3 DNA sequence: TGTGCCAGCAGGACCGGGAATGGTGAAGCTTTCTTT. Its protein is CASRTGNGEAFF.

The CDR3 loop reads CASSERGGIYEQYF. In DNA form, the CDR3 reads TGTGCCAGCAGTGAAAGAGGAGGGATCTACGAGCAGTACTTC. This chain uses TRBV6-1 with TRBJ2-7; a possible D gene is TRBD2 (6 bases). Looked up from germline, CDR1 is MNHNS and CDR2 is SASEGT. The CDR3 runs to 14 residues. V lost 2 bases and J lost 3, with 11 bases in between.

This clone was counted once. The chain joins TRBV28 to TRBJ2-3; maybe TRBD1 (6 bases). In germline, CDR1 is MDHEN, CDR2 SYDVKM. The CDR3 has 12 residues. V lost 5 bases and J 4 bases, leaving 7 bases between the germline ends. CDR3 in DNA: TGTGCCAGCAGTACAGGGTCAGATACGCAGTATTTT. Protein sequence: CASSTGSDTQYF.

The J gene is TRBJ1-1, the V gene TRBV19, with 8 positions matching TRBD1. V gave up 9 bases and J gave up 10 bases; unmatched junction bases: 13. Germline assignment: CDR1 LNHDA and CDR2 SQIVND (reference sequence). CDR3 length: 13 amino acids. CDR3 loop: CAREVQGAVTAFF. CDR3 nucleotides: TGTGCCAGGGAGGTTCAGGGGGCAGTAACAGCTTTCTTT.

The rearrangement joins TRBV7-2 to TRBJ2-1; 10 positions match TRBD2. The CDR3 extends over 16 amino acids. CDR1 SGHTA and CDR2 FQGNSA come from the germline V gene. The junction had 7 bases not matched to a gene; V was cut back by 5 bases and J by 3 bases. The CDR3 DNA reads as TGTGCCAGCAGCCCGGTGGAGCGGGGGGGCTACAATGAGCAGTTCTTC. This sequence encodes CASSPVERGGYNEQFF.

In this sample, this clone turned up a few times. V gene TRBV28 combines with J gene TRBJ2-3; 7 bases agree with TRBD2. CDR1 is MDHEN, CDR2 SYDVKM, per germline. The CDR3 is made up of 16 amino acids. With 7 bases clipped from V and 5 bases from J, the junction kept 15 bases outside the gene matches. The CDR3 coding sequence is TGTGCCAGCACGTCAAGCGGGGTTACGGGGAGAGATACGCAGTATTTT. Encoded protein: CASTSSGVTGRDTQYF.

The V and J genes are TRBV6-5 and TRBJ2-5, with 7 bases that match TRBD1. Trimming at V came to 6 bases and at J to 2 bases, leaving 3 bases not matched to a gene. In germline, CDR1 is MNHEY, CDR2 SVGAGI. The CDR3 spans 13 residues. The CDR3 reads CASRRDRQETQYF. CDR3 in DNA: TGTGCCAGCAGACGGGACAGACAAGAGACCCAGTACTTC.

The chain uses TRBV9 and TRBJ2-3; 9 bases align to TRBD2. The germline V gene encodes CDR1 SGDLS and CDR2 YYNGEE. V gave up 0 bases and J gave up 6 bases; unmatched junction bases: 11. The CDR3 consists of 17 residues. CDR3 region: CASSVGWRGGLTDTQYF. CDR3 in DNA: TGTGCCAGCAGCGTAGGATGGCGGGGGGGCCTCACGGATACGCAGTATTTT.

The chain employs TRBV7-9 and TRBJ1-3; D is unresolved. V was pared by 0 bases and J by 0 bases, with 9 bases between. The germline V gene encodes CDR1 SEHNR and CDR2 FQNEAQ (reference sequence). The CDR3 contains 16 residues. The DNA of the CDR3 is TGTGCCAGCAGCTTAGCAAGCTTAATCTCTGGAAACACCATATATTTT. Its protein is CASSLASLISGNTIYF.

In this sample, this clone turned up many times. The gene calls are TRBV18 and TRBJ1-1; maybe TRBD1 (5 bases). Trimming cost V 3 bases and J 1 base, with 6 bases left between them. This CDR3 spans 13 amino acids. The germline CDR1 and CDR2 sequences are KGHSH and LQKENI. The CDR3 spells CASSPGQNTEAFF. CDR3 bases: TGTGCCAGCTCACCGGGGCAGAACACTGAAGCTTTCTTT. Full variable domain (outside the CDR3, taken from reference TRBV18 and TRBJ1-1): NAGVMQNPRHLVRRRGQEARLRCSPMKGHSHVYWYRQLPEEGLKFMVYLQKENIIDESGMPKERFSAEFPKEGPSILRIQQVVRGDSAAYFCASSPGQNTEAFFGQGTRLTVV.

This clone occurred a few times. In DNA, the CDR3 is TGTGCCAGCAGTGCGACCGGGACACGAGCTTTCTTT. Translation gives CASSATGTRAFF. The rearrangement links TRBV6-5 to TRBJ1-1; D perhaps matches TRBD1 (6 bases). V lost 5 bases, J lost 10 bases, and 14 bases lay in between. The CDR3 totals 12 residues. The V gene's germline CDR1 is MNHEY and CDR2 SVGAGI.

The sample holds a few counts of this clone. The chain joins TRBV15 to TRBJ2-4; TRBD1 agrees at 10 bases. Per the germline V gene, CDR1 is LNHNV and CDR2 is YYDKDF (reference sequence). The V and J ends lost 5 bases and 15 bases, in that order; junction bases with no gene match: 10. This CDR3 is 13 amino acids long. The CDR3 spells CATSFSQTGGRYF. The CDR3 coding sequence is TGTGCCACCAGCTTCTCTCAGACAGGGGGCAGGTACTTC.

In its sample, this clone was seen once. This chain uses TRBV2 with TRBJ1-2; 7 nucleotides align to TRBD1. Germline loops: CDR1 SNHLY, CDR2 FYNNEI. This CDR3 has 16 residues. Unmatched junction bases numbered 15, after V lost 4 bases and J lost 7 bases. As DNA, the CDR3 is TGTGCCAGCAGTGCCTTAAAAGCACAGGGGAAACGTGGCTACACCTTC. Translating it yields CASSALKAQGKRGYTF.

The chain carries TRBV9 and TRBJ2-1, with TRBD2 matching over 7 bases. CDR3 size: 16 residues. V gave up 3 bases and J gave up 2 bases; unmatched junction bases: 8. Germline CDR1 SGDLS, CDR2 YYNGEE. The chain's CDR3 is CASSAPAGDPYNEQFF. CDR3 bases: TGTGCCAGCAGCGCGCCCGCGGGGGACCCCTACAATGAGCAGTTCTTC.

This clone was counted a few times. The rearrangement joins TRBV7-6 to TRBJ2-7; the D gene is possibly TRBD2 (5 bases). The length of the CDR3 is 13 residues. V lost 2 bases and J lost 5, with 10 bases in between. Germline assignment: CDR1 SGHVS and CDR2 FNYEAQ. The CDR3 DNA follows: TGTGCCAGCAGCTTACGGGGTTGGAACGAGCAGTACTTC. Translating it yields CASSLRGWNEQYF.

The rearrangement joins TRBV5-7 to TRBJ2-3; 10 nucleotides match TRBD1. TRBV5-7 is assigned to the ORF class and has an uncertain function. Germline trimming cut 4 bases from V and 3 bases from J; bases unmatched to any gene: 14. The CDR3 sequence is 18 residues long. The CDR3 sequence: CASSHPRQGAGETDTQYF. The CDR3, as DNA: TGTGCCAGCAGCCACCCCAGACAGGGGGCGGGAGAAACAGATACGCAGTATTTT.

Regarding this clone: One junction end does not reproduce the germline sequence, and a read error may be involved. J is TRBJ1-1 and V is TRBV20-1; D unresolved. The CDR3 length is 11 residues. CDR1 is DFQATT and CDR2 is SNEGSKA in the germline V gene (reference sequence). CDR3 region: CSAREATEAFF. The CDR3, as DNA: TGCAGTGCCAGAGAGGCCACTGAAGCTTTCTTT.

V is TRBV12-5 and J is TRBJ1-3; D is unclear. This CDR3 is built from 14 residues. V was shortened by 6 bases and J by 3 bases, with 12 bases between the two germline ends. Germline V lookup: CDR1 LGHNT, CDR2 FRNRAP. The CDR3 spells CASGLGGFGNTIYF. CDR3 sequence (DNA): TGTGCTAGTGGCCTCGGAGGGTTTGGAAACACCATATATTTT.

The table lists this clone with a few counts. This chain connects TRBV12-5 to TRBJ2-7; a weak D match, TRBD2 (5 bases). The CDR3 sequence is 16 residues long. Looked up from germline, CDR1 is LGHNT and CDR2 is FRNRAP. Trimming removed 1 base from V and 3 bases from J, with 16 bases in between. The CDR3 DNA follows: TGTGCTAGTGGTTTGGACACCTACGGGGTTTTCTACGAGCAGTACTTC. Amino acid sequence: CASGLDTYGVFYEQYF.